The entry below describes one T cell receptor beta chain. With 60 Vbeta and 13 Jbeta primers, the PCR was carried out. Using immunoSEQ multiplex PCR, the repertoire was profiled, and TCRdb retains in-frame clones only, with some absent. The sample has just under 150,000 clones; roughly 80% are singletons. The sample originates from a study of cytomegalovirus exposure and HLA in healthy donors. Study at large: The early release's HLA-typed donors yielded approximately 81 million unique TCRs.

The source material was PBMCs. The TCR comes from a woman aged 30 to 39 in good health and CMV-seronegative.

CDR3 in amino acids: CASSLGTARGQPQHF. The CDR3 DNA reads as TGCGCCAGCAGCTTGGGGACGGCTCGCGGGCAGCCCCAGCATTTT. The chain recombines TRBV5-1 with TRBJ1-5; D gene uncertain. This CDR3 spans 15 amino acids. Deletions cut 0 bases from V and 7 bases from J, with 14 bases between. Germline V CDR1 and CDR2: SGHRS, YFSETQ.